Given below is one T cell receptor (beta chain) in context. These data belong to a study of shared clonotypes between healthy human individuals. Study at large: CD4 naive and CD4 memory each took three plates per donor, while CD8 naive took two and CD8 memory one.

The protocol was immunoSEQ multiplex PCR, while the TCRdb copy is restricted to in-frame clones and leaves out a portion. Of a few hundred thousand clones detected, more than 95% appear once; the ten largest clones hold 0.055% to 0.07%. CDR3 length: 18 amino acids. V was pared by 5 bases and J by 5 bases, with 15 bases of the junction left unmatched. Germline loops: CDR1 SGHNT, CDR2 YENEEA. The TCR originated in a woman in her twenties or thirties in good health. The source material was naive CD4+ T cells sorted from blood. Subset reported: CD45RA+ positively selected. This chain connects TRBV11-3 to TRBJ2-1; 10 bases fit TRBD2. The DNA for the CDR3 is TGTGCCAGCAGCCCACGACGGAGGACTAGCGGACCAAACAATGAGCAGTTCTTC. Its protein product is CASSPRRRTSGPNNEQFF. Combining the CDR3 with reference TRBV11-3 and TRBJ2-1 gives the whole variable domain EAGVVQSPRYKIIEKKQPVAFWCNPISGHNTLYWYLQNLGQGPELLIRYENEEAVDDSQLPKDRFSAERLKGVDSTLKIQPAELGDSAVYLCASSPRRRTSGPNNEQFFGPGTRLTVL.